These 2 T cell receptor beta chains share one sample of origin, sequenced in a study of blood T cell repertoires in COVID-19. Generated by immunoSEQ multiplex PCR, the TCRdb table keeps only in-frame clones and is missing some. The sample records 70,000 or so clones, approximately 80% being singletons. The sample taken for sequencing was peripheral blood. The receptors stem from a woman aged 60-70 years with acute or convalescent COVID-19.

V and J are TRBV4-1 and TRBJ1-1, with D possibly matching TRBD1 (5 bases). Per the germline V gene, CDR1 is MGHRA and CDR2 is YSYEKL. V lost 4 bases, J lost 4 bases, and 22 bases lay in between. The CDR3 spans 17 residues. This chain's CDR3 is CASSPGGKNPASTEAFF. The CDR3 coding sequence is TGCGCCAGCAGCCCGGGGGGGAAAAACCCGGCTAGCACTGAAGCTTTCTTT.

This chain connects TRBV10-3 to TRBJ2-3; D is unclear. With 7 bases removed from V and 1 base from J, the gap between germline ends came to 15 bases. Germline V gives CDR1 ENHRY, CDR2 SYGVKD. This CDR3 is 15 amino acids long. The CDR3, as DNA: TGTGCCATCACAATGAGGAGCGTCGGCACAGATACGCAGTATTTT. Translating it yields CAITMRSVGTDTQYF.